This TCR beta chain is from a study of shared clonotypes between healthy human individuals. Study overall: Three plates were used per donor for CD4 naive, three for CD4 memory, two for CD8 naive and one for CD8 memory.

The germline V and J ends were trimmed by 2 bases and 7 bases, with 6 bases remaining between them. Germline V gene data show CDR1 as MNHEY and CDR2 as SVGAGI. The CDR3 extends over 13 amino acids. This clone was found a few times. CD45RO-negative cells were positively selected for CCR7, leaving out terminally differentiated effector memory CD45RA+ cells. Data came from immunoSEQ multiplex PCR; TCRdb stores just in-frame clones and leaves some out. The sample includes 1.5 million to 2.5 million clones, approximately 94% of them seen just once. Sequencing was performed on naive CD8+ T cells sorted from blood. The sequence derives from a man between 18 and 29 years old in good health. The chain employs TRBV6-5 and TRBJ1-6; D gene unclear. The CDR3, as DNA: TGTGCCAGCAGTTACGAAATCAATTCACCCCTCCACTTT. This codes for CASSYEINSPLHF.